This T cell receptor (beta chain) was sequenced during a study of beta chain features in type 1 diabetes. This clone was observed a handful of times. Its antigen is unknown. CDR3 length equals 14 residues. Germline lookup yields CDR1 SGHAT and CDR2 FQNNGV. V shed 5 bases and J 5 bases; nucleotides not matched to a gene: 4. General study findings and limits: There was a moderate but significant shortening of TCRB CDR3s in all four CD4+ subsets of Type 1 diabetes patients. The question of HLA type influencing TCRB rearrangement was one that remained unresolved here.

Each donor gave one heparinised blood draw averaging approximately 120 mL. Isolation of CD4+ naive, central memory, regulatory and stem cell-like memory cells was achieved by sorting via CD45RO/CCR7/CD25/CD127/CD95/CD27. Sequenced material consisted of expressed TCRB transcripts (all of the isolated RNA was reverse transcribed). Millions of reads were obtained on average from naive, central memory and regulatory T cell samples. Sequencing was performed with immunoSEQ multiplex PCR; in TCRdb, only in-frame clones are kept and a portion is missing. The sample yields 130,000 or so clones, around 9% seen once.

Sequencing was performed on central memory CD4+ T cells from blood. The sequence was obtained from a young man with type 1 diabetes. The chain carries TRBV11-2 and TRBJ2-4, with TRBD2 matching 9 bases. CDR3 loop: CASSPRTSENIQYF. For the CDR3, the DNA is TGTGCCAGCAGCCCCCGGACTAGCGAAAACATTCAGTACTTC.